The present T cell receptor beta chain was sequenced within a study of blood T cell repertoires in COVID-19. The table came from immunoSEQ multiplex PCR; TCRdb's copy has only in-frame clones and leaves some out. Of under 350,000 clones listed, approximately 86% are singletons. Germline CDR1 reads LGHNA; CDR2 reads YSLEER. This CDR3 is 15 amino acids long. V lost 2 bases to trimming and J lost 0 bases; unmatched junction nucleotides: 2. The clonotype originates from an older man with acute or convalescent COVID-19. The gene calls are TRBV4-3 and TRBJ2-7; TRBD1 matches at 9 bases. The sample comprised peripheral blood. The CDR3 reads CASSQLDRGSYEQYF. CDR3 coding DNA: TGCGCCAGCAGCCAACTGGACAGGGGCTCCTACGAGCAGTACTTC.